The 17 T cell receptor beta chains below were found in one sample sequenced in a study of shared T cell receptors in the human thymus. Using immunoSEQ multiplex PCR, the repertoire was profiled, and TCRdb retains in-frame clones only, with some absent. The sample has approximately 660,000 clones; roughly 88% are singletons. This sample also appeared in a second study, on human thymus T cells.

Input material: thymocytes. The receptors were gathered from a boy under two years old with a congenital heart defect.

The chain employs TRBV6-6 and TRBJ2-3; D possibly corresponds to TRBD2 (5 bases). The CDR3 totals 14 residues. Germline CDR1 and CDR2: MNHNY and SVGAGI (reference sequence). Between the trimmed V and J ends, which lost 4 bases and 4 bases, there was a span of 12 bases. The CDR3 DNA is TGTGCCAGCAGTTCCCCCGGGGTATCAGATACGCAGTATTTT. It codes for CASSSPGVSDTQYF.

Here the CDR3 DNA reads TGTGCCAGCAGCCCTGAGGGGGGGTCCTACAATGAGCAGTTCTTC. Its translation is CASSPEGGSYNEQFF. This chain joins TRBV7-2 and TRBJ2-1, with D perhaps TRBD2 (7 bases). The CDR3 sequence is 15 residues long. CDR1 and CDR2 from the germline V gene are SGHTA and FQGNSA. V was shortened by 5 bases and J by 1 base, with 12 bases between the two germline ends.

Points on this clone: The CDR3 carries no conserved terminal phenylalanine or tryptophan, so it likely arises from a read error. No DNA is shown, since the ends of the CDR3 on it are uncertain; the CDR3 is the one TCRdb lists. The rearrangement uses TRBV2 and TRBJ2-3; TRBD2 is taken as the D call from the table, unchecked against the DNA. The CDR3 numbers 11 amino acids, ends counted. Per germline, CDR1 SNHLY and CDR2 FYNNEI. The CDR3 protein is CASSEAVLRGR.

The rearrangement uses TRBV30 and TRBJ2-4; TRBD2 aligns across 8 bases. The CDR3 sequence is 15 residues long. CDR1 is GTSNPN and CDR2 is SVGIG in the germline V gene (reference sequence). With 4 bases clipped from V and 3 bases from J, the junction kept 8 bases outside the gene matches. The CDR3 sequence is CAWTPRAGVKNIQYF. In DNA, the CDR3 is TGTGCCTGGACCCCCAGAGCGGGGGTCAAAAACATTCAGTACTTC.

The chain links TRBV5-5 to TRBJ1-3; D is uncertain. The CDR3 totals 16 residues. Germline CDR1 and CDR2: SGHKS and YYEKEE (reference sequence). Trimming pared 1 base from V and 0 bases from J, leaving 11 bases between. The CDR3 loop reads CASSLNSKPSGNTIYF. The DNA of the CDR3 is TGTGCCAGCAGCTTGAACAGCAAACCCTCTGGAAACACCATATATTTT.

The chain carries TRBV7-9 and TRBJ1-1; 8 nucleotides agree with TRBD1. CDR3 length equals 15 residues. CDR1 and CDR2 (germline): SEHNR, FQNEAQ (reference sequence). The V segment lost 10 bases and the J segment 4 bases; nucleotides outside the gene matches: 14. DNA for the CDR3: TGTGCCATCCCCGAGAGGAGACAGGGGAGCACTGAAGCTTTCTTT. It codes for CAIPERRQGSTEAFF.

The V gene is TRBV29-1, the J gene TRBJ1-2; D ambiguous. The CDR3 loop spans 13 amino acids. Trimming removed 4 bases at V and 4 bases at J, with 13 bases between. The germline gives CDR1 SQVTM, CDR2 ANQGSEA. The CDR3 reads CSVAEGGIYGYTF. The CDR3 nucleotides are TGCAGCGTTGCGGAGGGCGGGATCTATGGCTACACCTTC.

This rearrangement joins TRBV6-1 to TRBJ2-2; TRBD2 might be the D (5 bases). Trimming took off 4 bases at V and 5 bases at J, with 11 bases between the two ends. The CDR3 length is 14 residues. The germline V gene has CDR1 MNHNS and CDR2 SASEGT. The CDR3 loop reads CASSALEETGELFF. Written as DNA, the CDR3 is TGTGCCAGCAGTGCCCTGGAGGAGACCGGGGAGCTGTTTTTT.

This clone was observed a handful of times. The chain couples TRBV11-2 to TRBJ2-3; TRBD2 matches at 8 bases. This CDR3 is built from 16 residues. With V trimmed by 5 bases and J by 5 bases, 12 bases remained unmatched. Germline V CDR1 and CDR2: SGHAT, FQNNGV. In DNA, the CDR3 is TGTGCCAGCAGCCCCATCGGCGGACTAGCTAAAGATACGCAGTATTTT. Translated: CASSPIGGLAKDTQYF.

The rearrangement links TRBV28 to TRBJ1-5, with unresolved D. V lost 2 bases and J 7 bases, leaving 24 bases between the germline ends. Germline loops: CDR1 MDHEN, CDR2 SYDVKM. There are 18 residues in the CDR3. The CDR3 region is CASSLRARCVEGGQPQHF. The DNA for the CDR3 is TGTGCCAGCAGTTTAAGAGCGCGTTGTGTAGAGGGAGGCCAGCCCCAGCATTTT.

This clone was detected a few times. This sequence joins TRBV19 and TRBJ1-1, with D uncertain. The CDR3 totals 13 residues. Looked up from germline, CDR1 is LNHDA and CDR2 is SQIVND (reference sequence). Deletions cut 2 bases from V and 13 bases from J, with 17 bases between. CDR3 in DNA: TGTGCCAGTAGTATACCCTTAAGACCCCAGGTTTTCTTT. It specifies CASSIPLRPQVFF.

V and J are TRBV2 and TRBJ2-6; D possibly corresponds to TRBD2 (6 bases). Trimming took 4 bases from V and 2 from J, leaving 9 bases between them. Per the germline V gene, CDR1 is SNHLY and CDR2 is FYNNEI. The CDR3 sequence is 15 residues long. The CDR3: CASSVEGTGANVLTF. The CDR3 coding sequence is TGTGCCAGCAGTGTGGAGGGGACTGGGGCCAACGTCCTGACTTTC.

The genes are TRBV28 and TRBJ2-7, with TRBD1 matching over 9 bases. The germline gives CDR1 MDHEN, CDR2 SYDVKM. The V gene end was trimmed by 6 bases and the J gene end by 3 bases; junction bases not matched to a gene: 12. The CDR3 is made up of 16 amino acids. The CDR3 DNA sequence: TGTGCCAGCAGCTTTGGTGCCGGGACAGGGTACTACGAGCAGTACTTC. Encoded protein: CASSFGAGTGYYEQYF.

This chain joins TRBV15 and TRBJ1-1; D unresolved. The CDR3 loop spans 15 amino acids. Germline V gene lookup returns CDR1 LNHNV and CDR2 YYDKDF (reference sequence). Trimming took off 0 bases at V and 3 bases at J, with 11 bases between the two ends. The CDR3 DNA follows: TGTGCCACCAGCAGAGATTTAGCAAGGCACACTGAAGCTTTCTTT. Translation gives CATSRDLARHTEAFF.

The V gene is TRBV2, the J gene TRBJ2-3, with 13 positions matching TRBD2. With V trimmed by 0 bases and J by 4 bases, 7 bases remained unmatched. Per germline, CDR1 SNHLY and CDR2 FYNNEI. The CDR3 covers 18 residues. The DNA of the CDR3 is TGTGCCAGCAGTGAAGCGCTGACTAGCGGGAGGTTGGCAGATACGCAGTATTTT. It codes for CASSEALTSGRLADTQYF.

The rearrangement joins TRBV29-1 to TRBJ2-1; possibly TRBD1 for D (5 bases). The V gene's germline CDR1 is SQVTM and CDR2 ANQGSEA. The CDR3 consists of 16 residues. With 5 bases removed from V and 2 bases from J, the gap between germline ends came to 19 bases. CDR3 bases: TGCAGCGTTCAAAAGGGCTCCAGGGCGGCCTACAATGAGCAGTTCTTC. It encodes CSVQKGSRAAYNEQFF.

This chain connects TRBV19 to TRBJ1-2; TRBD1 is a possible D gene (5 bases). V was trimmed by 3 bases and J by 8 bases, leaving 13 bases between them. The CDR3 is made up of 13 amino acids. CDR1 and CDR2 (germline): LNHDA, SQIVND (reference sequence). CDR3 sequence (DNA): TGTGCCAGTAGTATCAGGGAAAGGAGCGGCTACACCTTC. Translated, it gives CASSIRERSGYTF.